This T cell receptor beta chain was sequenced for a study of cytomegalovirus exposure and HLA in healthy donors (dated by TCRdb to 2016 to 2017). Regarding the study in general: According to an earlier analysis of around 600 of the donors, some 180 million T cells yielded over 90 million unique TCR beta sequences and approximately 300 Gb of sequence data. Around 300 gigabases of sequencing data and approximately 85 million unique TCR sequences were included in an early release covering 550 to 650 HLA-typed donors. Among the roughly 410 genotyped donors, 75% to 90% belonged to the genetic ancestry cluster associated with self-reported Caucasian donors. The aim of the study was to test whether cataloging public T cell receptors could identify signatures of past pathogen exposure. The study used immunosequencing to profile the T cell repertoires of several hundred subjects and linked those repertoires to cytomegalovirus serostatus. In addition to the first cohort of hundreds of subjects, a separate validation cohort of 120 different subjects was used. The study combined high-throughput TCR immunosequencing, statistical association of individual TCRs with disease status, and machine learning to predict cytomegalovirus infection status. A later analysis re-examined previously published TCR beta repertoires from around 670 donors and added high-resolution HLA genotyping to investigate patterns of TCR occurrence. The later analysis used no new phenotypic data to find candidate immune exposures, relying instead on TCR beta sequences and their occurrence across donors. An earlier analysis of around 640 of the donors used high-throughput TCR beta sequencing to judge whether each TCR beta V gene segment behaved as functional or pseudogenic. Donor age, sex, ethnicity and CMV serostatus were compiled alongside the repertoire data. A later genetic analysis used genome-wide SNP genotypes for about three fifths of the 666 donors, treating that subset as a discovery cohort. Every repertoire in the discovery cohort had been generated on one and the same sequencing platform. Class I and class II HLA loci were covered by the typing at four-digit resolution. The number of donors typed differed by locus, with 629-630 for A, B, C, DRB1 and DQB1, 522 for DQA1, nearly 610 for DPA1, and roughly 450 for DPB1. Four or five DR-DQ haplotypes were handled as single units for association and clustering because linkage in the cohort was strong. On average, 235,054 unique TCR beta nucleotide sequences were sequenced per donor among 398 genotyped donors of the cohort, with roughly 18% of those sequences being non-productive.

Library construction relied on the immunoSEQ multiplex PCR assay. The multiplex PCR relied on a mix of 60 forward primers for TCR Vbeta segments and 13 reverse primers for TCR Jbeta segments. The CDR3 region of rearranged TCR beta genes was amplified from genomic DNA with a multiplex PCR assay. The Illumina HiSeq System was used to sequence the amplified TCR beta libraries as 87-base-pair reads. In the source study's methods: A later analysis tallied roughly 78 million unique TCR beta chains across the approximately 670 repertoires, and around 10 million of those chains were shared by two or more donors. Raw reads were error-corrected and collapsed into unique sequences with a nearest-neighbor algorithm that merged closely related sequences to remove PCR and sequencing errors. Alignment of CDR3 sequences to IMGT reference sequences was used to assign V, D and J gene segments. For a sequence to be retained, at least a six-nucleotide match to both a V gene segment and a J gene segment was required. Rearrangements were classified as productive when the CDR3 lacked stop codons and remained in frame with V and J, and all other rearrangements were classified as non-productive. Following IMGT convention, CDR3 was defined as the stretch from the second conserved V-encoded cysteine up to the conserved J-encoded phenylalanine. Sequences without an unambiguous match to a single V gene segment were excluded from the earlier analysis of about 600 of the donors. An earlier analysis of a few hundred of the donors called V segments functional above 56.7% productive rearrangements and segregating when the between-donor standard deviation exceeded 5%. A statistical classification framework was built for diagnosing cytomegalovirus status from the catalog of TCR beta chain sequences. In a later analysis, V and J genes were assigned by comparing TCR nucleotide sequences against IMGT/GENE-DB human TR gene sequences. In a later analysis, CDR3 sequences and most-parsimonious VDJ recombination scenarios were assigned using the TCRdist pipeline. A later analysis defined each TCR beta chain by its CDR3 amino acid sequence plus V-gene family, and excluded reads lacking a unique V-gene family. As a way to deal with suspected cross-contamination and a sequencing artifact, a later analysis dropped under 600 nucleotide sequences that were highly shared and had low generation probability. A later analysis calculated a clonal expansion index for each public chain from normalized within-repertoire ranks of inferred template counts. A later analysis computed generation probabilities with a VDJ recombination model fitted to out-of-frame rearrangements, and checked the results against IGoR. In a later analysis, hypergeometric tests were used to score TCR-TCR, TCR-HLA and TCR-CMV co-occurrence, with a repertoire-size bias correction applied to TCR pairs. A later analysis estimated false discovery rates by permuting HLA or CMV assignments 20 times. In a later analysis, co-occurring TCRs were grouped using DBSCAN, with TCRdist sequence similarity added in when clustering inside HLA-allele-positive subsets. Co-occurrence clustering excluded repertoires with fewer than 30,000 or more than 120,000 public chains, plus five with anomalous nucleotide sharing. Sourced from immuneACCESS, this table was stored by TCRdb with only in-frame sequences that have V and J called. A share of the clones is absent; for the studies checked, an unresolved V gene accounts for under half, and the remainder has no known explanation. V and J calls and clone size come straight from that table; D and trimming were deduced from the DNA. The sample table holds around 190,000 clones, of which 60% to 80% were seen once. The ten largest clones take up about 1.6% of the sample.

Turning to this clone: The clone's antigen remains unknown. The input lacks base qualities; no much larger clone sits a single base away.

The CDR3 has 13 amino acids, counting the end cysteine and phenylalanine. The DNA shown is the 39-base CDR3, in frame from base 1. The germline V gene (reference sequence) gives CDR1 as MNHEY and CDR2 as SMNVEV. V and J are truncated by 3 bases and 5 bases respectively, leaving an intervening sequence of 7 bases. In total, approximately 610 healthy bone marrow donors made up the cohort. Cohort members were all nominally healthy when sampled, although unrecorded immune exposures were likely present. The donor tested CMV seronegative and was one of the 352 seronegative cohort members. Each donor provided a peripheral blood sample, and peripheral blood mononuclear cells were used for TCR beta sequencing. Genomic DNA extraction from the blood cell samples was performed with the Qiagen DNeasy Blood Extraction Kit. Study-wide conclusions, independent of this receptor: In vitro tests confirmed that a few of the cytomegalovirus-associated TCR beta chains recognize cytomegalovirus antigens. Some IMGT-functional V segments, including TRBV6-2 and TRBV6-3, could not be distinguished by the 87-base-pair reads and were therefore excluded. A cluster of highly shared sequence variants was judged likely to be a technical artifact of the sequencing pipeline. The only immune exposure information available for the cohort was CMV serostatus. The presence/absence analyses assumed that sequencing depth was roughly uniform across donors, and that assumption may not be true. An earlier analysis of approximately 540 of the donors showed that most TCR beta V segments appeared in productive rearrangements either about 90% or about 30% of the time, which broadly matched IMGT annotations. According to a later genetic analysis, donors in an Asian-associated ancestry cluster had fewer N-insertions in productive TCRs than the roughly 700-donor mean. In a later analysis, HLA-associated TCR beta chains were found to be more clonally expanded and to have lower generation probabilities than equally common non-associated chains. V-gene and J-gene trimming of TCR beta chains was associated with a missense DCLRE1C variant in a later genetic analysis, and the association was replicated in an independent cohort. This cohort had only TCR beta chains sequenced, and the lack of alpha or paired-chain data limited which features could be detected. A total of 150 to 200 TCR beta chains were listed by the study as associated with cytomegalovirus. Because counts were too low, about 15 rarely observed V segments, including chromosome 9 orphons, were left out of the earlier analysis of a few hundred of the donors. In both the original and validation cohorts, the classifier was reported to diagnose cytomegalovirus status with high specificity and sensitivity. In a later analysis, several top co-occurrence clusters were reported to appear linked to parvovirus B19, influenza, CMV and Epstein-Barr virus. While some public TCRs were present in many individuals, most TCR sequences turned up only very rarely across donors. Most CMV-associated TCR beta chains appeared to be HLA-restricted in a later analysis, and the HLA associations seemed to be driven largely by CMV exposure. According to the authors, the approach could potentially be generalized to other disease states and immunological phenotypes. Assigning TCR associations to individual alleles was difficult when HLA alleles, especially DR and DQ, strongly co-occurred. Correlated functional status among segregating V segments might reflect linkage disequilibrium, but an unknown experimental factor could not be ruled out. A further reported finding was that TCR beta sequences accurately predicted the HLA-A and HLA-B alleles for most subjects in the first cohort. At a false discovery rate of 0.05, a later analysis linked 16,951 TCR beta sequences to specific HLA alleles. In a later analysis, the rate of TCR association differed among HLA loci, with DRB1 alleles having the most associated TCRs and HLA-C alleles having the fewest. Because some donors lacked HLA typing at each locus, the association tests relied only on the typed subset.

Sequenced material: PBMCs. The rearrangement joined TRBV27 to TRBJ2-2; the best D guess is TRBD2, with 6 bases matching. The source of this sequence is a woman in her late teens or twenties in good health and CMV-seronegative. CDR3 sequence: CASSFGGTGELFF. The DNA sequence is as follows: TGTGCCAGCAGTTTCGGGGGTACCGGGGAGCTGTTTTTT.